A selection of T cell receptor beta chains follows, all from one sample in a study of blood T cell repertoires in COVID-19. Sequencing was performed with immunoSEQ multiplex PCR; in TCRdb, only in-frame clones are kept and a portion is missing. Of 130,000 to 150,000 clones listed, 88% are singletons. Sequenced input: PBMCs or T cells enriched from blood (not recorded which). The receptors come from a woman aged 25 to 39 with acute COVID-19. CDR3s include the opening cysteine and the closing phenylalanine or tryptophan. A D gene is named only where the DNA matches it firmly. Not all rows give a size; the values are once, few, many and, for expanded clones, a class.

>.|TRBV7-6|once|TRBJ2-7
TGTGCCAGCAGCTTAGACAGGGCCCACGAGCAGTACTTC
CASSLDRAHEQYF
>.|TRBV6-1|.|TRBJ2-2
TGTGCCAGCAGTGAACGGGGGAGGAACGGGGAGCTGTTTTTT
CASSERGRNGELFF
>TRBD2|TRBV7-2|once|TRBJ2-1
TGTGCCAGCAGGGAAGCAGAGGGAGGGTGGTTCGTAGAGCAGTTCTTC
CASREAEGGWFVEQFF
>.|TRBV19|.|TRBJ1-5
TGTGCCAGTGGGTGGGGCAGCCCACCGCCCCAGCATTTT
CASGWGSPPPQHF
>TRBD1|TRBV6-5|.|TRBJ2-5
TGTGCCAGCAGTTACTCACAGGGGGAAGAGACCCAGTACTTC
CASSYSQGEETQYF
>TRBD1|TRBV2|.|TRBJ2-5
TGTGCCAGCAGTGGTTTACAGGGGAGAGGAGAGACCCAGTACTTC
CASSGLQGRGETQYF
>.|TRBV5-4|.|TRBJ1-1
TGTGCCAGCAGCTTTAGGGGAACTGAAGCTTTCTTT
CASSFRGTEAFF
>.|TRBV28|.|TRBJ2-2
TGTGCCAGCAGCGAGGGACACCTGGACACCGGGGAGCTGTTTTTT
CASSEGHLDTGELFF
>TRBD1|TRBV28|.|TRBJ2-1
TGTGCCAGCAGTCTGAACAGGGGGGTCAATATCGATGAGCAGTTCTTC
CASSLNRGVNIDEQFF
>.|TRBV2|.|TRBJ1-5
TGTGCCAGCAGTGAAGCGCTTCAATCGGGGGCCCAGCATTTT
CASSEALQSGAQHF
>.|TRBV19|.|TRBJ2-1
TGTGCCAGTAGGGGGACACCACCCTACAATGAGCAGTTCTTC
CASRGTPPYNEQFF
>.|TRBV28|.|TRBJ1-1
TGTGCCAGCAGCTACACACAGGGATTGAACACTGAAGCTTTCTTT
CASSYTQGLNTEAFF
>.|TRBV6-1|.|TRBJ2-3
TGTGCCAGCAGTTCTAGCACAGATACGCAGTATTTT
CASSSSTDTQYF
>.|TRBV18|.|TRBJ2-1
TGTGCCAGCTCTCCGGTCGAGGGGGGGGAGCAGTTCTTC
CASSPVEGGEQFF
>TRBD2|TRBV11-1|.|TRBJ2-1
TGTGCCAGCATCCCGGGACTAGCGGTGTTAGGTGAGCAGTTCTTC
CASIPGLAVLGEQFF
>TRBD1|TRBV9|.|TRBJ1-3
TGTGCCAGCAGCGTAGAGGGCAGGGGGGAAAACACCATATATTTT
CASSVEGRGENTIYF
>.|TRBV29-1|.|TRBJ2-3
TGCAGCGTCACCGGGACACCCACAGATACGCAGTATTTT
CSVTGTPTDTQYF
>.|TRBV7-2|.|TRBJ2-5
TGTGCCAGCAGCCGCGCATTAGAGACCCAGTACTTC
CASSRALETQYF
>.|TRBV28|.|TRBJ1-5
TGTGCCAGCAGCGGACAGTTCTATCAGCCCCAGCATTTT
CASSGQFYQPQHF
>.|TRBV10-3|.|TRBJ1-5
TGTGCCATCAGTGATCCTAGCGTGGGATTAGGCAATCAGCCCCAGCATTTT
CAISDPSVGLGNQPQHF
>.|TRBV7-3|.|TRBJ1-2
TGTGCCAGAGAGGGAAAAACTAACTATGGCTACACCTTC
CAREGKTNYGYTF
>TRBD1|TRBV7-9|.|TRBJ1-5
TGTGCCAGCAGCTCGGACCGGGACAGGGGCTCGGGCAATCAGCCCCAGCATTTT
CASSSDRDRGSGNQPQHF
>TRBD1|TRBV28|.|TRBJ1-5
TGTGCCAGCAGCCTACAGGGGGCTGGGCAGCCCCAGCATTTT
CASSLQGAGQPQHF
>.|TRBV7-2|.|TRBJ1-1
TGTGCCAGCAGCCGGGAGGGCAACACTGAAGCTTTCTTT
CASSREGNTEAFF
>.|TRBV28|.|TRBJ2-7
TGTGCCAGTACCTCTGGGGGGGCCCGGTACGAGCAGTACTTC
CASTSGGARYEQYF
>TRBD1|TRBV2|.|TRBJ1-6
TGTGCCAGCAGTGCGGACAGGGGATCACCCCTCCACTTT
CASSADRGSPLHF
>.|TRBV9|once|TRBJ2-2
TGTGCCAGCACGTTGGGGGCCCTGCGAGGCACCGGGGAGCTGTTTTTT
CASTLGALRGTGELFF
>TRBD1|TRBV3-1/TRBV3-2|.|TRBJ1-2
TGTGCCAGCAGCCAAGATAACACAGGGGATGGCTACACCTTC
CASSQDNTGDGYTF
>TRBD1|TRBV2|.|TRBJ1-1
TGTGCCAGCATGGAAACAGGGGCAGGGTTCGCTGAAGCTTTCTTT
CASMETGAGFAEAFF
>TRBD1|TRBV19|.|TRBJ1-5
TGTGCCAGTGGACAGGCCGGTCAGCCCCAGCATTTT
CASGQAGQPQHF
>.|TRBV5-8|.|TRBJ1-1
TGTGCCAGCACCTTTTCGGGGGGGCTAATAACTGAAGCTTTCTTT
CASTFSGGLITEAFF
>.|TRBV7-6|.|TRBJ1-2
TGTGCCAGCAGCTGCTTGGCCCGCCGGAGGGAGGTATTGTTCTATGGCTACACCTTC
CASSCLARRREVLFYGYTF
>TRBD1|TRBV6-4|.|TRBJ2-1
TGTGCCAGCAGTCTACAGGGGGGAGAGTACAATGAGCAGTTCTTC
CASSLQGGEYNEQFF
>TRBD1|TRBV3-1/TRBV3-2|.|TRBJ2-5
TGTGCCAGCAGCCAGGGACAGGGGCCGATACAAGAGACCCAGTACTTC
CASSQGQGPIQETQYF
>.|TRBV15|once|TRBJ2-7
TGTGCCACCAGCAGAGATGGAAACCCGGGAAACCCCTACGAGCAGTACTTC
CATSRDGNPGNPYEQYF
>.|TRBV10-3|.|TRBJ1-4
TGTGCCACCCAGGCCGGGGGAAATGAAAAACTGTTTTTT
CATQAGGNEKLFF
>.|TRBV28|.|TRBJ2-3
TGTGCCAGCAGTCCGCAGGGGGCGGCGTATAAGCGGGAGGAAGGAGATACGCAGTATTTT
CASSPQGAAYKREEGDTQYF
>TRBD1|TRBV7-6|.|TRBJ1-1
TGTGCCAGCAGGGGACAGCCGAACACTGAAGCTTTCTTT
CASRGQPNTEAFF
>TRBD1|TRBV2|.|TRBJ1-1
TGTGCCAGCAACCCGGGACAGGGGGGTCCTGAAGCTTTCTTT
CASNPGQGGPEAFF
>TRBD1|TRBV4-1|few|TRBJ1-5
TGCGCCAGCAGCCTTGGACAGGGAGGGGTTGGTAGCAATCAGCCCCAGCATTTT
CASSLGQGGVGSNQPQHF
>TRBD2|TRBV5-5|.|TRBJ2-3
TGTGCCAGCAGCCAAAGGGGACTAGCGGGAGGGAGCGGCACAGATACGCAGTATTTT
CASSQRGLAGGSGTDTQYF